This T cell receptor (beta chain) was observed in a study of tumor-infiltrating lymphocytes in primary liver carcinoma. Whole-study results and caveats: Tumors and blood were compared for top-250-clone fraction, and tumors had the significantly higher value (p = 0.039).

Germline DNA was also extracted, and blood RNA was taken from unsorted whole blood. Chronic HBV infection affected patients, none of whom had received treatment. Points on this clonotype: Its antigen is as yet unknown. The junction differs from germline at one of its ends, possibly a read error.

Total RNA amounting to roughly 450 ng was the source from which TCR beta cDNA was made with a constant-region primer. Library construction for TCR beta comprised three nested multiplex PCR rounds performed with slightly modified ARM-PCR. Two initial PCR rounds of roughly 10 cycles each paired TRBV1-TRBV30 forward primers with a C-beta reverse primer. TCRdb itself ran the multiplex PCR reads through MiXCR, one entry per CDR3 protein. The table records 330,000 or so distinct CDR3 sequences, around 60% of them present only once. CDR3 length: 16 amino acids. This rearrangement joins TRBV12-3 or TRBV12-4 to TRBJ1-5, with 9 bases lining up with TRBD1. The sequencing input was peripheral blood. The source is a man in his forties with primary liver carcinoma and hepatitis B virus infection. The CDR3 sequence: CVSNPVGTGINQPQHF. CDR3 bases: TGTGTCAGCAACCCAGTCGGGACAGGGATCAATCAGCCCCAGCATTTT.